Listed here are 3 T cell receptor beta chains from one sample, sequenced in a study of T cell repertoires in cytomegalovirus infection. TCRdb reanalysed the reads using MiXCR and keeps one entry per CDR3 protein. The sample holds some 54,000 distinct CDR3 sequences; around 20% are singletons and the top ten take about four fifths. These TCRs' antigens remain unknown. Here the sequenced sample was CD8+ T cells from cultured PBMCs, taken from culture after CMV antigen stimulation. These receptors originate from a human donor in good health (CMV status not recorded). Some clones in this sample may be carry-over from other donors' samples.

The chain is built from TRBV7-2 and TRBJ1-1; 7 bases fit TRBD1. CDR1 and CDR2 (germline): SGHTA, FQGNSA. The CDR3 is 16 amino acids. Trimming cost V 5 bases and J 0 bases; bases outside gene matches: 9. As DNA, the CDR3 is TGTGCCAGCAGCCCCGTCCCGGGACAGCTGAACACTGAAGCTTTCTTT. Residues: CASSPVPGQLNTEAFF.

The V gene is TRBV11-1, the J gene TRBJ1-4; D call uncertain. Germline CDR1 reads SGHAT; CDR2 reads FQDESV (reference sequence). The CDR3 length is 13 residues. V lost 1 base and J 7 bases, leaving 7 bases between the germline ends. CDR3 coding DNA: TGTGCCAGCAGCTTAGTCGTCGGTGAAAAACTGTTTTTT. This sequence encodes CASSLVVGEKLFF.

Only a few counts were recorded for this clonotype. This chain connects TRBV9 to TRBJ1-1; D possibly corresponds to TRBD1 (5 bases). The CDR3 has 13 residues. Trimming cost V 4 bases and J 5 bases, with 12 bases left between them. Per germline, CDR1 SGDLS and CDR2 YYNGEE. The CDR3, as DNA: TGTGCCAGCAGCCTTCGGAGGGGAACTGAAGCTTTCTTT. Amino acid sequence: CASSLRRGTEAFF. The entire variable domain, with the rest obtained from reference TRBV9 and TRBJ1-1, is as follows: DSGVTQTPKHLITATGQRVTLRCSPRSGDLSVYWYQQSLDQGLQFLIQYYNGEERAKGNILERFSAQQFPDLHSELNLSSLELGDSALYFCASSLRRGTEAFFGQGTRLTVV.